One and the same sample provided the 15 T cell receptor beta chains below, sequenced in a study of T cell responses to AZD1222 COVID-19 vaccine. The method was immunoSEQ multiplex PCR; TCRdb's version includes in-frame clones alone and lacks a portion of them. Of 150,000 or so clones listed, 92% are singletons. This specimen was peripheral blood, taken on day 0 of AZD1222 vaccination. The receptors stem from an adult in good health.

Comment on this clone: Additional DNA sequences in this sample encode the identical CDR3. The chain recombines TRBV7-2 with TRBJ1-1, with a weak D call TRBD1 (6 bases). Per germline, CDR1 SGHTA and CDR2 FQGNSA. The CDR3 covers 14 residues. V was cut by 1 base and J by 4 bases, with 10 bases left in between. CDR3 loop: CASSLVGAGTEAFF. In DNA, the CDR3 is TGTGCCAGCAGCTTAGTGGGGGCCGGCACTGAAGCTTTCTTT.

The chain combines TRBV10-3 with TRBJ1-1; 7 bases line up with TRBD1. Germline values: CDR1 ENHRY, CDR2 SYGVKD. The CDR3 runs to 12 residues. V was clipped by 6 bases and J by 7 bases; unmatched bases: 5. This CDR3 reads CAIRQTGNEAFF. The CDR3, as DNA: TGTGCCATCAGGCAGACAGGGAATGAAGCTTTCTTT.

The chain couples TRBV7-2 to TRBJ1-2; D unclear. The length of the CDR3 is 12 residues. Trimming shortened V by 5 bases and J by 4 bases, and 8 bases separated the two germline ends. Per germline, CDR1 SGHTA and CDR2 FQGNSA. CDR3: CASSPGPYGYTF. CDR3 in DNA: TGTGCCAGCAGCCCCGGCCCCTATGGCTACACCTTC. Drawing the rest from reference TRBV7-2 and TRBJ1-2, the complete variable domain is GAGVSQSPSNKVTEKGKDVELRCDPISGHTALYWYRQSLGQGLEFLIYFQGNSAPDKSGLPSDRFSAERTGGSVSTLTIQRTQQEDSAVYLCASSPGPYGYTFGSGTRLTVV.

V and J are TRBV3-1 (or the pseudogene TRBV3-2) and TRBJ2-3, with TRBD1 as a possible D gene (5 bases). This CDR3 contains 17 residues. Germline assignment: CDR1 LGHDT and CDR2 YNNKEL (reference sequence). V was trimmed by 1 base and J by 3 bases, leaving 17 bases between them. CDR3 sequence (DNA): TGTGCCAGCAGCCAAGCTCCAGGGTTTTGGGGAACAGATACGCAGTATTTT. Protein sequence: CASSQAPGFWGTDTQYF.

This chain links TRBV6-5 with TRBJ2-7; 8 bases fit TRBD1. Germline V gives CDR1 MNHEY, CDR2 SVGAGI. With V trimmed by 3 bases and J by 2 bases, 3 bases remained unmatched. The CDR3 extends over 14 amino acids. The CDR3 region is CASSYQGATYEQYF. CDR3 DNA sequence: TGTGCCAGCAGTTATCAGGGGGCTACCTACGAGCAGTACTTC.

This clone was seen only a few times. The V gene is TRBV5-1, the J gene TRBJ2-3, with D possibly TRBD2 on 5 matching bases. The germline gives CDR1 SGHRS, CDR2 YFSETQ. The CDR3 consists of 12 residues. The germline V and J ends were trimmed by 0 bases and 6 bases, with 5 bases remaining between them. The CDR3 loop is CASSLGGDTQYF. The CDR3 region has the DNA TGCGCCAGCAGCTTGGGAGGGGATACGCAGTATTTT.

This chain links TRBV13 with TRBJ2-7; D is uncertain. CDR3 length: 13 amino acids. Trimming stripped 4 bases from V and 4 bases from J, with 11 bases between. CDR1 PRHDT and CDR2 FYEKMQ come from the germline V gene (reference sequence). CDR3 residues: CASSSSSGYEQYF. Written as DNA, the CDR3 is TGTGCCAGCAGCTCATCCAGTGGGTACGAGCAGTACTTC.

CDR3 protein: CASSDFAGSTDTQYF. In DNA, the CDR3 is TGTGCCAGCAGTGATTTTGCGGGGAGCACAGATACGCAGTATTTT. This chain connects TRBV6-1 to TRBJ2-3; a possible D gene is TRBD2 (6 bases). The CDR3 is made up of 15 amino acids. CDR1 and CDR2 from the germline V gene are MNHNS and SASEGT. The V and J ends lost 3 bases and 0 bases respectively, with 10 bases between them.

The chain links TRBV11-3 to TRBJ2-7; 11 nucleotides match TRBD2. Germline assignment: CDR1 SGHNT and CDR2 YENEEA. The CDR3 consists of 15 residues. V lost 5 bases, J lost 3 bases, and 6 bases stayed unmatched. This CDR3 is CASSPGTSGNYEQYF. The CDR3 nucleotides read TGTGCCAGCAGCCCCGGGACTAGCGGAAACTACGAGCAGTACTTC.

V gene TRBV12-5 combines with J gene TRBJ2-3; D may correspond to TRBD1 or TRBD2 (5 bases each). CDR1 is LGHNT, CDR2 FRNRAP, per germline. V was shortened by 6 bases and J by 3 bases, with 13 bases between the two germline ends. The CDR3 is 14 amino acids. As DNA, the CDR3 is TGTGCTAGTGGCACCGAGGGGATTACAGATACGCAGTATTTT. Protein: CASGTEGITDTQYF.

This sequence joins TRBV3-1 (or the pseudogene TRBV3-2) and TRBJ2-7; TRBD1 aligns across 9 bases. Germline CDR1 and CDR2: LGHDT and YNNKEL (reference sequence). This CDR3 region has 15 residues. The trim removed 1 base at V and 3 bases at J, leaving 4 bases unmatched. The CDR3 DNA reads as TGTGCCAGCAGCCAAGGAGGGACAGGGATCTACGAGCAGTACTTC. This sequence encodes CASSQGGTGIYEQYF.

This chain's CDR3 is CATRTGAGGTDTQYF. Written as DNA, the CDR3 is TGTGCCACCAGGACCGGGGCAGGGGGCACAGATACGCAGTATTTT. V gene TRBV24-1 combines with J gene TRBJ2-3, with D possibly TRBD1 on 6 matching bases. From germline, CDR1 is KGHDR and CDR2 SFDVKD. The V end lost 7 bases, the J end lost 1 base, and 14 bases lay between the germline ends. This CDR3 is built from 15 residues.

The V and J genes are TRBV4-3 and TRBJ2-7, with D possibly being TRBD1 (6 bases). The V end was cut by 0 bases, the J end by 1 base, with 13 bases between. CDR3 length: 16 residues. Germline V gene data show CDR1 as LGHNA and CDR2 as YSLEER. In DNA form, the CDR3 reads TGCGCCAGCAGCCAAGATCTACAGGGATTTTCCTACGAGCAGTACTTC. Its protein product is CASSQDLQGFSYEQYF.

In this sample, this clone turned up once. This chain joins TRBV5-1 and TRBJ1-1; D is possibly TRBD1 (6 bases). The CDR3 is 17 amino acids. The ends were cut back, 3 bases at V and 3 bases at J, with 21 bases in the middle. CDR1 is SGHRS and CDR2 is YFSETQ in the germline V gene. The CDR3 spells CASSSDGYPRGHTEAFF. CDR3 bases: TGCGCCAGCAGCTCCGACGGTTATCCACGGGGGCACACTGAAGCTTTCTTT. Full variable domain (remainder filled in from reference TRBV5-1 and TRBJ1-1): KAGVTQTPRYLIKTRGQQVTLSCSPISGHRSVSWYQQTPGQGLQFLFEYFSETQRNKGNFPGRFSGRQFSNSRSEMNVSTLELGDSALYLCASSSDGYPRGHTEAFFGQGTRLTVV.

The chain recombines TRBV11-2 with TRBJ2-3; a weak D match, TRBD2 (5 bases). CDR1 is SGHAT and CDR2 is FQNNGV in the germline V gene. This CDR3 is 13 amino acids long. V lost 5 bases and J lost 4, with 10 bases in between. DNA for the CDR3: TGTGCCAGCAGCCCCAACGGGGCAGATACGCAGTATTTT. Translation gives CASSPNGADTQYF.